This T cell receptor beta chain was retrieved from a study of cytomegalovirus exposure and HLA in healthy donors. Whole-study findings and limits: A later analysis, which compared TCR beta chains of equal frequency, found the HLA-associated ones more clonally expanded. Among donors in an Asian-associated ancestry cluster, a later analysis reportedly found fewer N-insertions than the approximately 670-donor mean. In vitro experiments confirmed that three CMV-associated chains were specific for CMV antigens.

The PCR was carried out with 60 Vbeta primers and 13 Jbeta primers. The protocol was immunoSEQ multiplex PCR, while the TCRdb copy is restricted to in-frame clones and leaves out a portion. The repertoire holds about 150,000 clones, with over 70% as singletons. As regards this clone: Its antigen is unknown.

Germline loops: CDR1 SGHDN, CDR2 FVKESK. Unmatched junction bases numbered 11, after V lost 4 bases and J lost 6 bases. The length of the CDR3 is 15 residues. This clonotype was sampled from a woman in her forties in good health and CMV-seronegative. The material sequenced was PBMCs. V gene TRBV14 combines with J gene TRBJ1-2; 7 nucleotides match TRBD1. CDR3 in amino acids: CASSPTQGGWDGYTF. In DNA form, the CDR3 reads TGTGCCAGCAGCCCAACTCAGGGGGGCTGGGATGGCTACACCTTC.